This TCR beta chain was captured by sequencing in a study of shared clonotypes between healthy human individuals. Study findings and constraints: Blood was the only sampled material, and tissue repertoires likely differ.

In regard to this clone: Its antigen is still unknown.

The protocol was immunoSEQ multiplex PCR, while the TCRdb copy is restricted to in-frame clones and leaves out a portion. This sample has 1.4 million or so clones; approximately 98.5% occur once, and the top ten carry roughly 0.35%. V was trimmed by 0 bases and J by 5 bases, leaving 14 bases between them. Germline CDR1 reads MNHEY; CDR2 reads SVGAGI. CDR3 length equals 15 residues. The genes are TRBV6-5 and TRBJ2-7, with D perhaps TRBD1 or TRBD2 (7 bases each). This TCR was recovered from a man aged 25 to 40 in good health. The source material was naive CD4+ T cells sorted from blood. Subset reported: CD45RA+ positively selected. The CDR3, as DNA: TGTGCCAGCAGTTACTCCAGGGGGGGACGGGACGAGCAGTACTTC. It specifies CASSYSRGGRDEQYF.